This T cell receptor (beta chain) was sequenced during a study of post-analysis software for immune sequencing data. Study as a whole: Multiple sclerosis in the patients followed relapsing-remitting, secondary progressive and progressive-relapsing courses. Overall study findings and caveats: TRBV segments more frequent in patients than in controls numbered roughly 5 and included TRBV5-6, TRBV5-1 and TRBV20-1. There was significantly lower normalized Chao1 diversity in multiple sclerosis patients than in controls.

Germline V gene data show CDR1 as SGHRS and CDR2 as YFSETQ. V trimming: 4 bases; J trimming: 4 bases; junction bases outside the gene matches: 6. The CDR3 has 14 amino acids. Sequencing libraries made from TCR beta cDNA carried unique molecular identifiers. TCRdb reprocessed the PCR reads with MiXCR, giving one entry per CDR3 protein. The repertoire consists of around 200,000 distinct CDR3 sequences, with roughly 28% occurring once and the leading ten covering about 3.7%. This clonotype turned up a few times. Its antigen is as yet unknown. This TCR came from a girl aged 2 to 17 with multiple sclerosis. Sequencing used blood. V and J are TRBV5-1 and TRBJ1-2, with 8 bases that match TRBD1. DNA of the CDR3: TGCGCCAGCAGCGTGGACAGGGAGGTCTATGGCTACACCTTC. Its translation is CASSVDREVYGYTF.